This TCR beta chain was found in a study of cytotoxic CD8 clonotypes in ibrutinib-treated CLL. Broader study findings: The clonality went up when patients responded to ibrutinib and dropped back toward baseline at progression.

Using immunoSEQ multiplex PCR, the repertoire was profiled, and TCRdb retains in-frame clones only, with some absent. The table includes about 200,000 clones, more than 65% detected once. In the case of this clone: The antigen is undetermined.

Germline V gives CDR1 MDHEN, CDR2 SYDVKM. The V and J ends lost 3 bases and 4 bases, in that order; junction bases with no gene match: 5. The CDR3 consists of 15 residues. The specimen was PBMCs, collected after 12 months of ibrutinib treatment. This TCR was recovered from a human donor with chronic lymphocytic leukemia. The J gene is TRBJ2-2, the V gene TRBV28; TRBD1 aligns across 7 bases. CDR3 protein: CASSFRGIVTGELFF. The CDR3 DNA follows: TGTGCCAGCAGTTTCAGGGGGATAGTCACCGGGGAGCTGTTTTTT.